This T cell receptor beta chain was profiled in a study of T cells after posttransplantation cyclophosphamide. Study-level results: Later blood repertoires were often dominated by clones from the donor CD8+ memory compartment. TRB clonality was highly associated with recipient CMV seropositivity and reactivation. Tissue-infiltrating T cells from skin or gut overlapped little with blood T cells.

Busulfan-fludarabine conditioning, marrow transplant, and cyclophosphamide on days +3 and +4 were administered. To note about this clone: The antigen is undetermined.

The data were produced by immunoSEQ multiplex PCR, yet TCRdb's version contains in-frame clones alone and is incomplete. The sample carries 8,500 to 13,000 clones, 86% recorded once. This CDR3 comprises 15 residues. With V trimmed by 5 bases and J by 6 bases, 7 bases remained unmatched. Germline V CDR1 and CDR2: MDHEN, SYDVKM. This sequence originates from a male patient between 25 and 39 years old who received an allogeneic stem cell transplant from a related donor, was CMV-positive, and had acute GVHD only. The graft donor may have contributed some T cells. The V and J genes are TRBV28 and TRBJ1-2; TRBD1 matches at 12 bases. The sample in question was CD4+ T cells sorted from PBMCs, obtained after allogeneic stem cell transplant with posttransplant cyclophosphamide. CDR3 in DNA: TGTGCCAGCAGTGCTCCGGGACAGGGGGCAGATGGCTACACCTTC. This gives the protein CASSAPGQGADGYTF.